These T cell receptor beta chains were read from a single sample in a study of lymphopenia after photon versus proton radiotherapy. TCRdb's table, derived via immunoSEQ multiplex PCR, lists solely in-frame clones and lacks some. The table lists 68,000 or so clones, roughly 93% of them singletons. The sequences come from peripheral blood, collected from a patient treated with photon-based radiotherapy. The source is a woman aged 70-85 years with pancreatic cancer. CDR3s include the opening cysteine and the closing phenylalanine or tryptophan. The D gene is left open where the match is weak. Expanded clones get a size class; other rows say once, few or many, or leave the size out.

V	J	D	size	CDR3	DNA
TRBV5-1	TRBJ2-1	-	-	CASSLIGDSYNEQFF	TGCGCCAGCAGTTTGATCGGGGACTCCTACAATGAGCAGTTCTTC
TRBV4-3	TRBJ2-7	-	-	CASSQGTSASYEQYF	TGCGCCAGCAGCCAAGGGACGAGCGCGTCCTACGAGCAGTACTTC
TRBV12-1	TRBJ2-7	-	-	CASSFVGAGAIYEQYF	-
TRBV7-3	TRBJ2-3	TRBD2	few	CASSLAGGLDTQYF	TGTGCCAGCAGCTTAGCGGGAGGGTTAGATACGCAGTATTTT
TRBV7-9	TRBJ2-3	TRBD1	-	CASSLGQGTDTQYF	TGTGCCAGCAGCTTGGGACAGGGAACAGATACGCAGTATTTT
TRBV9	TRBJ2-2	-	-	CASTENTGELFF	TGTGCCAGCACCGAAAACACCGGGGAGCTGTTTTTT
TRBV6-6	TRBJ1-1	-	once	CASSNLGRGGTEAFF	TGTGCCAGCAGTAACCTGGGTCGTGGGGGCACTGAAGCTTTCTTT
TRBV4-2	TRBJ1-5	-	once	CASSQEQGGPQHF	TGTGCCAGCAGCCAAGAACAAGGGGGGCCCCAGCATTTT
TRBV18	TRBJ2-5	-	-	CASSPPPQEETQYF	TGTGCCAGCTCACCACCCCCACAGGAAGAGACCCAGTACTTC
TRBV7-9	TRBJ1-2	-	-	CASSSTKTDNTF	TGTGCCAGCAGCTCAACTAAGACAGACAACACCTTC
TRBV28	TRBJ1-2	-	-	CASSMGGGQGYGYTF	TGTGCCAGCAGTATGGGGGGGGGCCAGGGCTATGGCTACACCTTC
TRBV15	TRBJ2-4	TRBD2	-	CATSRENQGGRANIQYF	TGTGCCACCAGCAGAGAAAATCAAGGCGGGAGAGCAAACATTCAGTACTTC
TRBV7-2	TRBJ1-5	-	-	CASSLGGNSNQPQHF	TGTGCCAGCAGCTTAGGGGGAAATAGCAATCAGCCCCAGCATTTT
TRBV5-4	TRBJ2-2	TRBD2	-	CASSVASGTPTGELFF	TGTGCCAGCAGCGTCGCTAGCGGGACTCCTACCGGGGAGCTGTTTTTT
TRBV19	TRBJ1-5	-	few	CASSILGPPQHF	TGTGCCAGTAGTATTCTGGGTCCGCCCCAGCATTTT
TRBV11-2	TRBJ1-5	TRBD1	-	CASSKGQGSSGQPQHF	TGTGCCAGCAGCAAAGGACAGGGGTCTTCGGGTCAGCCCCAGCATTTT
TRBV29-1	TRBJ1-2	-	-	CSVERAARYGYTF	TGCAGCGTTGAAAGGGCCGCACGCTATGGCTACACCTTC
TRBV18	TRBJ2-5	TRBD1	few	CASSPTGTGGETQYF	TGTGCCAGCTCACCCACCGGGACAGGGGGGGAGACCCAGTACTTC
TRBV29-1	TRBJ1-2	-	-	CSVVTRGANYGYTF	TGCAGCGTTGTAACGAGGGGTGCAAACTATGGCTACACCTTC
TRBV7-8	TRBJ2-5	TRBD2	-	CASSAIGTSGLQETQYF	TGTGCCAGCAGCGCAATCGGGACTAGCGGGCTCCAAGAGACCCAGTACTTC
TRBV2	TRBJ1-5	-	-	CASSEDTYSNQPQHF	TGTGCCAGCAGTGAAGACACCTATAGCAATCAGCCCCAGCATTTT
TRBV11-2	TRBJ2-7	TRBD2	-	CASSWGLARGYEQYF	TGTGCCAGCAGCTGGGGACTAGCGCGAGGCTACGAGCAGTACTTC
TRBV5-8	TRBJ1-1	-	-	CASSRGQQNTEAFF	TGTGCCAGCAGCCGAGGACAGCAGAACACTGAAGCTTTCTTT
TRBV28	TRBJ2-1	TRBD2	once	CASSTSGSPQSYNEQFF	TGTGCCAGCAGCACTAGCGGGAGCCCTCAGTCCTACAATGAGCAGTTCTTC
TRBV28	TRBJ2-6	TRBD1	-	CASSFAGGSSGANVLTF	TGTGCCAGCAGTTTTGCAGGGGGCAGCTCTGGGGCCAACGTCCTGACTTTC
TRBV7-6	TRBJ2-7	-	once	CASSLTESYEQYF	TGTGCCAGCAGTTTGACAGAGAGCTACGAGCAGTACTTC
TRBV5-6	TRBJ2-5	TRBD1	-	CASSSVGQGRETQYF	TGTGCCAGCAGCTCCGTCGGACAGGGGAGAGAGACCCAGTACTTC
TRBV18	TRBJ1-1	-	-	CASSPRANSMNTEAFF	TGTGCCAGCTCACCGCGCGCCAACTCTATGAACACTGAAGCTTTCTTT
TRBV25-1	TRBJ2-1	-	once	CASSLHRRDNEQFF	TGTGCCAGCAGTCTGCACAGGAGAGACAATGAGCAGTTCTTC
TRBV7-8	TRBJ2-1	-	-	CASSSLRLQLREQFF	TGTGCCAGCAGCTCTCTTAGGCTCCAACTACGTGAGCAGTTCTTC
TRBV7-2	TRBJ2-4	-	-	CASSLYPQAGDRNIQYF	TGTGCCAGCAGCTTATATCCCCAGGCGGGGGACAGAAACATTCAGTACTTC
TRBV29-1	TRBJ2-7	TRBD2	-	CGFSGSMYEQYF	TGCGGATTTAGCGGGAGTATGTACGAGCAGTACTTC
TRBV9	TRBJ2-2	-	-	CASSVRESRTGELFF	TGTGCCAGCAGCGTAAGGGAGTCCCGCACCGGGGAGCTGTTTTTT
TRBV7-9	TRBJ2-7	TRBD1	-	CASSSGPGQAIYEQYF	TGTGCCAGCAGCTCGGGCCCGGGACAGGCAATTTACGAGCAGTACTTC
TRBV11-2	TRBJ1-4	-	few	CASSFMEKLFF	TGTGCCAGCAGCTTTATGGAAAAACTGTTTTTT
TRBV5-1	TRBJ2-7	TRBD2	-	CASRRGTSGISGEQYF	TGCGCCAGCAGGCGAGGGACTAGCGGGATTTCGGGCGAGCAGTACTTC
TRBV19	TRBJ1-5	TRBD1	-	CASRPGQGGQPQHF	TGTGCCAGTAGACCCGGACAGGGAGGTCAGCCCCAGCATTTT